A single sample is the source of the 8 T cell receptor beta chains below, sequenced in a study of monozygotic twins with inflammatory bowel disease. TCRdb re-called the 5' RACE reads and gives one entry per CDR3 protein, without DNA. The sample table sets out 150,000 to 200,000 distinct CDR3 sequences. The sequencing sample was made of blood. Receptors originate from a human donor with ulcerative colitis or Crohn's disease, or a healthy co-twin of an affected twin (not recorded which).

This chain joins TRBV5-1 and TRBJ1-2. CDR1 is SGHRS and CDR2 is YFSETQ in the germline V gene. The CDR3 is made up of 15 amino acids. This CDR3 reads CASSPSDPRNYGYTF.

The chain uses TRBV19 and TRBJ2-1; TCRdb's D call of TRBD2 is untestable without DNA. This CDR3 has 14 residues. CDR1 LNHDA and CDR2 SQIVND come from the germline V gene (reference sequence). This CDR3 is CASSTSGRGNEQFF.

The chain carries TRBV7-6 and TRBJ2-1. Germline V gene sequence: CDR1 SGHVS, CDR2 FNYEAQ. This CDR3 has 11 amino acids. The CDR3 protein is CASSSREEQFF.

This chain joins TRBV3-1 and TRBJ1-1; absent DNA, TCRdb's TRBD1 call cannot be checked. This CDR3 is built from 16 residues. Germline V gives CDR1 LGHDT, CDR2 YNNKEL (reference sequence). CDR3 in amino acids: CASSQEWDTSNTEAFF.

The chain has TRBV5-4 and TRBJ2-3; TCRdb gives TRBD1 as the D gene, but with no DNA this cannot be confirmed. This CDR3 is 15 amino acids long. Germline V gene data show CDR1 as SGHNT and CDR2 as YYREEE (reference sequence). CDR3 sequence reads: CASKRDVGDTDTQYF. Together with reference TRBV5-4 and TRBJ2-3, the CDR3 gives the full variable domain: ETGVTQSPTHLIKTRGQQVTLRCSSQSGHNTVSWYQQALGQGPQFIFQYYREEENGRGNFPPRFSGLQFPNYSSELNVNALELDDSALYLCASKRDVGDTDTQYFGPGTRLTVL.

This chain uses TRBV7-2 with TRBJ1-1. The CDR3 is 15 amino acids. CDR1 SGHTA and CDR2 FQGNSA come from the germline V gene. The CDR3 sequence is CASSFYGGRDTEAFF.

J is TRBJ2-1 and V is TRBV6-2 or TRBV6-3; TCRdb indicates TRBD2, and absent DNA this call remains unverified. The CDR3 contains 12 residues. Germline V gene data show CDR1 as MNHEY and CDR2 as SVGEGT. CDR3 sequence: CASSGGRNEQFF.

The chain combines TRBV20-1 with TRBJ2-1; lacking DNA, the TRBD2 call made by TCRdb goes unchecked. CDR1 is DFQATT and CDR2 is SNEGSKA in the germline V gene (reference sequence). This CDR3 has 15 amino acids. Here the CDR3 reads CSARDAGGRNNEQFF.